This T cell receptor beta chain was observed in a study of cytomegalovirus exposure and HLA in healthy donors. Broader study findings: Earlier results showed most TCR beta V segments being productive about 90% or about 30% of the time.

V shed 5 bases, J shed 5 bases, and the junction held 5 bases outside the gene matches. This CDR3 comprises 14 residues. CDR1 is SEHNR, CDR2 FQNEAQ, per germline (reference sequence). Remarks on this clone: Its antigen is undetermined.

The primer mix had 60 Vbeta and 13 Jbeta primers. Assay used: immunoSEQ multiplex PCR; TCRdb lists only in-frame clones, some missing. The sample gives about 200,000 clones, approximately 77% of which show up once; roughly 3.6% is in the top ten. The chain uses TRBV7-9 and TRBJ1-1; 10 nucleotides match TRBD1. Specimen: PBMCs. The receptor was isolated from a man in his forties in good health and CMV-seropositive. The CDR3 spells CASSPWTGGTEAFF. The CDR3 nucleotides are TGTGCCAGCAGCCCGTGGACAGGGGGGACTGAAGCTTTCTTT.